The clone carrying this T cell receptor beta chain showed up just a few times. What it binds is unknown. A multiplex PCR was run with 60 Vbeta primers and 13 Jbeta primers. Sequencing was performed with immunoSEQ multiplex PCR; in TCRdb, only in-frame clones are kept and a portion is missing. This sample has about 210,000 clones, with approximately 84% found just once. Germline V CDR1 and CDR2: LGHNA, YNFKEQ. CDR3 length equals 15 residues. The ends lost 7 bases at V and 3 bases at J; junction bases unmatched: 6. The data originate from a study of cytomegalovirus exposure and HLA in healthy donors. Whole-study findings and limits: Later examination showed HLA-associated TCR beta chains had greater clonal expansion than equally common others. Several of the most significant clusters appeared, in a later analysis, to be linked to common viral pathogens. Some V segments, TRBV6-2 and TRBV6-3 among them, were indistinguishable and were therefore excluded.

Sequencing used PBMCs. The chain has TRBV4-2 and TRBJ2-2; 9 nucleotides match TRBD1. The sequence was collected from a girl aged 2 to 10 in good health and CMV-seronegative. CDR3: CASNPGQGYTGELFF. The CDR3 DNA reads TGTGCCAGCAACCCGGGACAGGGTTACACCGGGGAGCTGTTTTTT.